Listed here are 10 T cell receptor beta chains from one sample, sequenced in a study of blood T cells in healthy people across ages. Sample-barcoded 5' priming and a J-beta primer mix drove a second PCR of roughly 7 to 11 cycles. TCRdb redid the calling of the 5' RACE reads with MiXCR, one entry per CDR3 protein. The table shows over 600,000 distinct CDR3 sequences, with 20% to 25% occurring only once. The material sequenced was blood. These receptors were collected from a man aged 70 or older in good health.

The rearrangement uses TRBV20-1 and TRBJ2-5, with 8 bases aligning to TRBD2. Near its end, the DNA agrees better with TRBJ2-1, so the J call may be wrong. Germline values: CDR1 DFQATT, CDR2 SNEGSKA (reference sequence). The CDR3 totals 16 residues. The CDR3 here is CSARTGVGLAYNEQFF. For the CDR3, the DNA is TGCAGTGCTAGAACAGGAGTGGGACTAGCCTACAATGAGCAGTTCTTC.

J is TRBJ2-5 and V is TRBV10-3; 9 nucleotides line up with TRBD1. Germline assignment: CDR1 ENHRY and CDR2 SYGVKD. V gave up 6 bases and J gave up 5 bases; unmatched junction bases: 4. This CDR3 spans 13 amino acids. CDR3 region: CAISGTGRETQYF. For the CDR3, the DNA is TGTGCCATCAGCGGGACAGGGCGGGAGACCCAGTACTTC.

The J gene is TRBJ2-3, the V gene TRBV24-1; 8 bases are shared with TRBD1. Trimming removed 4 bases from V and 0 bases from J; junction bases left unmatched: 5. Germline V gives CDR1 KGHDR, CDR2 SFDVKD. The CDR3 length is 16 residues. The CDR3 is CATSESTGGSTDTQYF. CDR3 coding DNA: TGTGCCACCAGTGAGTCAACAGGGGGGAGCACAGATACGCAGTATTTT.

This clonotype was detected a few times. V usage is TRBV5-1 and J usage is TRBJ2-5; possibly TRBD1 or TRBD2 for D (5 bases each). TRBJ2-7 matches the DNA end more closely, so the J call is doubtful. The CDR3 is 15 residues long. From germline, CDR1 is SGHRS and CDR2 YFSETQ. In nucleotides, the CDR3 is TGCGCCAGCAGCTTGATTGGGGACCCCTCCTACGAGCAGTACTTC. This gives the protein CASSLIGDPSYEQYF.

Only a few counts were recorded for this clonotype. The gene calls are TRBV6-6 and TRBJ2-7; a possible D gene is TRBD1 (6 bases). This CDR3 has 12 amino acids. Trimming removed 5 bases at V and 3 bases at J, with 8 bases between. Germline CDR1 and CDR2: MNHNY and SVGAGI (reference sequence). The CDR3 nucleotides read TGTGCCAGCAGTACGGACAGCTACGAGCAGTACTTC. Translated, it gives CASSTDSYEQYF.

This clonotype was observed a handful of times. The chain employs TRBV3-1 and TRBJ2-5; D ambiguous. The J call may be wrong; the DNA end is better matched by TRBJ2-1. This CDR3 comprises 13 residues. The germline CDR1 and CDR2 sequences are LGHDT and YNNKEL (reference sequence). The CDR3 loop is CASSHASRYEQFF. In DNA form, the CDR3 reads TGTGCCAGCAGCCATGCCTCAAGATACGAGCAGTTCTTC.

The V gene is TRBV20-1, the J gene TRBJ2-5, with 7 bases matching TRBD2. The ends lost 8 bases at V and 0 bases at J; junction bases unmatched: 6. The germline gives CDR1 DFQATT, CDR2 SNEGSKA (reference sequence). The CDR3 length is 13 residues. The CDR3 protein is CSTFTSDQETQYF. CDR3 sequence (DNA): TGCAGTACCTTCACTAGCGACCAAGAGACCCAGTACTTC.

Remarks on this clonotype: In this CDR3 the conserved last residue, phenylalanine or tryptophan, is missing, so a read error is likely. This chain connects TRBV20-1 to TRBJ2-7; 11 bases line up with TRBD1. The CDR3 extends over 18 amino acids. The germline V gene encodes CDR1 DFQATT and CDR2 SNEGSKA (reference sequence). The V gene end was trimmed by 0 bases and the J gene end by 4 bases; junction bases not matched to a gene: 14. The CDR3 coding sequence is TGCAGTGCTAGAGATGGGGGGACAGGGGGTTCCCTCCTGTACGAGCAGTACCTC. Its protein product is CSARDGGTGGSLLYEQYL.

This clonotype was observed at least ten times. This rearrangement joins TRBV6-2 or TRBV6-3 to TRBJ2-4; TRBD2 is a possible D gene (6 bases). V lost 6 bases, J lost 1 base, and 19 bases lay in between. The CDR3 is 17 amino acids. From germline, CDR1 is MNHEY and CDR2 SVGEGT. In DNA form, the CDR3 reads TGTGCCAGCAGACCAGGAGGGCAGGGCTTTGCCAAAAACATTCAGTACTTC. It encodes CASRPGGQGFAKNIQYF.

The chain couples TRBV4-1 to TRBJ2-4; D ambiguous. The germline V gene has CDR1 MGHRA and CDR2 YSYEKL. The V end was cut by 2 bases, the J end by 7 bases, with 9 bases between. This CDR3 contains 13 residues. In DNA form, the CDR3 reads TGCGCCAGCAGCCAAACTCTGGGGAACATTCAGTACTTC. It yields the protein CASSQTLGNIQYF.